These T cell receptor beta chains were read from a single sample in a study of blood T cells in healthy people across ages. TCRdb reprocessed the 5' RACE reads via MiXCR and lists one record per CDR3 protein. The sample consists of some 800,000 distinct CDR3 sequences, 20% to 25% of them appearing once. Another study also made use of these data, one on T cells of mothers and their children.

The sequenced material came from blood. The receptors were gathered from a boy under 18 in good health. Both conserved end residues are part of each CDR3. D genes are given only for firm matches. Size values are once, few and many counts, or a class for expanded clones, and some rows have none.

CDR3nt: TGTGCCAGCTCACCCCTGGGACAGGGAAGCTCCTATAATTCACCCCTCCACTTT
CDR3aa: CASSPLGQGSSYNSPLHF
d_gene: TRBD1
v_gene: TRBV18
j_gene: TRBJ1-6
len: 18
abundance: NA

CDR3nt: TGCAGTGCCCGTCGGCAGGGCGGTGAAAAACTGTTTTTT
CDR3aa: CSARRQGGEKLFF
d_gene: NA
v_gene: TRBV20-1
j_gene: TRBJ1-4
len: 13
abundance: NA

CDR3nt: TGTGCCAGCAGTGAAGACATCCCCCCGGGCATTCAGTACTTC
CDR3aa: CASSEDIPPGIQYF
d_gene: NA
v_gene: TRBV2
j_gene: TRBJ2-4
len: 14
abundance: NA

CDR3nt: TGTGCCAGCAGCAACCGGGACAGCCCCCACTACGAGCAGTACTTC
CDR3aa: CASSNRDSPHYEQYF
d_gene: TRBD1
v_gene: TRBV7-8
j_gene: TRBJ2-7
len: 15
abundance: few

CDR3nt: TGTGCCAGCAGTTTTGGACGGAATAGCAATCAGCCCCAGCATTTT
CDR3aa: CASSFGRNSNQPQHF
d_gene: NA
v_gene: TRBV12-3/TRBV12-4
j_gene: TRBJ1-5
len: 15
abundance: NA

CDR3nt: TGTGCCAGCAGTTTATGGGCGGGGGGGCCGAATGAGCAGTTCTTC
CDR3aa: CASSLWAGGPNEQFF
d_gene: TRBD2
v_gene: TRBV28
j_gene: TRBJ2-1
len: 15
abundance: few

CDR3nt: TGTGCCAGCAGCGCGACAACGGGGAACACCGGGGAGCTGTTTTTT
CDR3aa: CASSATTGNTGELFF
d_gene: NA
v_gene: TRBV11-2
j_gene: TRBJ2-2
len: 15
abundance: NA

CDR3nt: TGTGCCAGCAGCTCCGGGAACTCCTACGAGCAGTACTTC
CDR3aa: CASSSGNSYEQYF
d_gene: NA
v_gene: TRBV7-2
j_gene: TRBJ2-7
len: 13
abundance: many

CDR3nt: TGTGCCAGCAGCTTAACTGCCGGCGGCACTGAAGCTTTCTTT
CDR3aa: CASSLTAGGTEAFF
d_gene: NA
v_gene: TRBV7-9
j_gene: TRBJ1-1
len: 14
abundance: NA

CDR3nt: TGTGCCAGCAGCTCGGGACAGGGGGTAGACACCATATATTTT
CDR3aa: CASSSGQGVDTIYF
d_gene: TRBD1
v_gene: TRBV7-9
j_gene: TRBJ1-3
len: 14
abundance: NA

CDR3nt: TGCGCCAGCAGCCAAGAAACCGGGAGGGCCTACAATGAGCAGTTCTTC
CDR3aa: CASSQETGRAYNEQFF
d_gene: TRBD2
v_gene: TRBV4-3
j_gene: TRBJ2-1
len: 16
abundance: few

CDR3nt: TGTGCCAGCAGCCCTCCCCTAGCGGGGGGGCAGATATACGTGCAGTTCTTC
CDR3aa: CASSPPLAGGQIYVQFF
d_gene: TRBD2
v_gene: TRBV3-1
j_gene: TRBJ2-1
len: 17
abundance: few

CDR3nt: TGTGCCAGCAGCAACTCGTGGGGCGGGGAGCTGTTTTTT
CDR3aa: CASSNSWGGELFF
d_gene: NA
v_gene: TRBV7-6
j_gene: TRBJ2-2
len: 13
abundance: once

CDR3nt: TGTGCCAGCAGCTTGGTTGACAGCGGGGAGCAGTACTTC
CDR3aa: CASSLVDSGEQYF
d_gene: TRBD2
v_gene: TRBV7-6
j_gene: TRBJ2-5
len: 13
abundance: few

CDR3nt: TGCGCCAGCAGCCAAGATCTATTGCCGGGAAACTCCTACGAGCAGTACTTC
CDR3aa: CASSQDLLPGNSYEQYF
d_gene: NA
v_gene: TRBV4-3
j_gene: TRBJ2-7
len: 17
abundance: few

CDR3nt: TGTGCCAGCAGAAGGGGGCTTGGAGAGACCCAGTACTTC
CDR3aa: CASRRGLGETQYF
d_gene: TRBD1
v_gene: TRBV6-2/TRBV6-3
j_gene: TRBJ2-5
len: 13
abundance: NA

CDR3nt: TGCAGCGTTGATAGGGGCGGCTCCTACGAGCAGTACTTC
CDR3aa: CSVDRGGSYEQYF
d_gene: NA
v_gene: TRBV29-1
j_gene: TRBJ2-7
len: 13
abundance: few

CDR3nt: TGTGCCAGCAACAACCGGGAGCCCGCCGGAGAGACCCAGTACTTC
CDR3aa: CASNNREPAGETQYF
d_gene: NA
v_gene: TRBV12-3/TRBV12-4
j_gene: TRBJ2-5
len: 15
abundance: few

CDR3nt: TGTGCCAGCAGTCCGGGACTAGCGGAAGCCAAAAACATTCAGTACTTC
CDR3aa: CASSPGLAEAKNIQYF
d_gene: TRBD2
v_gene: TRBV6-6
j_gene: TRBJ2-4
len: 16
abundance: NA

CDR3nt: TGCGCCAGCAGCCAAGAGGTCCCCCATTGGGGACTAGCGGGGGCCGAGACCCAGTACTTC
CDR3aa: CASSQEVPHWGLAGAETQYF
d_gene: TRBD2
v_gene: TRBV4-3
j_gene: TRBJ2-5
len: 20
abundance: few

CDR3nt: TGTGCCAGCAGTTTGGCGGGGTTCAACGAGCAGTACTTC
CDR3aa: CASSLAGFNEQYF
d_gene: NA
v_gene: TRBV28
j_gene: TRBJ2-7
len: 13
abundance: few

CDR3nt: TGTGCCAGCAGCGAGCTTCGTGGGGGGTACTCCAATGAGCAGTTCTTC
CDR3aa: CASSELRGGYSNEQFF
d_gene: NA
v_gene: TRBV14
j_gene: TRBJ2-1
len: 16
abundance: NA

CDR3nt: TGTGCCAGCAGTTACTCGTCCAGGGAACCCTACGAGCAGTACTTC
CDR3aa: CASSYSSREPYEQYF
d_gene: NA
v_gene: TRBV6-2/TRBV6-3
j_gene: TRBJ2-7
len: 15
abundance: NA

CDR3nt: TGCGCCAGCAGCCCTTCGACAGGGAGCTACGAGCAGTACTTC
CDR3aa: CASSPSTGSYEQYF
d_gene: TRBD1
v_gene: TRBV18
j_gene: TRBJ2-7
len: 14
abundance: many

CDR3nt: TGCAGCGTGCCCATCAGGGGGGGGGTGGCCGGGGAGCTGTTTTTT
CDR3aa: CSVPIRGGVAGELFF
d_gene: NA
v_gene: TRBV29-1
j_gene: TRBJ2-2
len: 15
abundance: few

CDR3nt: TGTGCCAGCAGCCAGGGGGGCACAGGGAGGTCTGAAGCTTTCTTT
CDR3aa: CASSQGGTGRSEAFF
d_gene: TRBD1
v_gene: TRBV7-3
j_gene: TRBJ1-1
len: 15
abundance: NA

CDR3nt: TGTGCCAGTAGCAACACAGGGGGCGCAGATTCTTTCTTT
CDR3aa: CASSNTGGADSFF
d_gene: TRBD1
v_gene: TRBV19
j_gene: TRBJ1-1
len: 13
abundance: NA

CDR3nt: TGTGCCAGCAGCCCCAATGCAGCTAATAATTCACCCCTCCACTTT
CDR3aa: CASSPNAANNSPLHF
d_gene: NA
v_gene: TRBV7-3
j_gene: TRBJ1-6
len: 15
abundance: NA

CDR3nt: TGTGCCAGCAGCCCTGAGACAGGGGGAACCCAAGAGACCCAGTACTTC
CDR3aa: CASSPETGGTQETQYF
d_gene: TRBD1
v_gene: TRBV5-6
j_gene: TRBJ2-5
len: 16
abundance: few

CDR3nt: TGCAGCGTTGGGACAACCGGGTGGGAAAAACTGTTTTTT
CDR3aa: CSVGTTGWEKLFF
d_gene: NA
v_gene: TRBV29-1
j_gene: TRBJ1-4
len: 13
abundance: NA

CDR3nt: TGTGCCAGCAGTCGGATTTCCTACGAGCAGTACTTC
CDR3aa: CASSRISYEQYF
d_gene: NA
v_gene: TRBV6-2/TRBV6-3
j_gene: TRBJ2-7
len: 12
abundance: NA

CDR3nt: TGCAGTGCTAAAGATTGGACAGGGACCTCCTATGGCTACACCTTC
CDR3aa: CSAKDWTGTSYGYTF
d_gene: TRBD1
v_gene: TRBV20-1
j_gene: TRBJ1-2
len: 15
abundance: NA

CDR3nt: TGTGCCAGCAGTCCAGGGACAGGGAGGCAAAACATTCAGTACTTC
CDR3aa: CASSPGTGRQNIQYF
d_gene: TRBD1
v_gene: TRBV27
j_gene: TRBJ2-4
len: 15
abundance: many

CDR3nt: TGTGCCAGCAGCCCCTGGGACACGAACTACGAGCAGTACTTC
CDR3aa: CASSPWDTNYEQYF
d_gene: NA
v_gene: TRBV7-8
j_gene: TRBJ2-7
len: 14
abundance: few

CDR3nt: TGTGCCAGCAGTTTGGACAGCGATCGGTCTAATAGCAATCAGCCCCAGCATTTT
CDR3aa: CASSLDSDRSNSNQPQHF
d_gene: NA
v_gene: TRBV6-2/TRBV6-3
j_gene: TRBJ1-5
len: 18
abundance: NA

CDR3nt: TGTGCCAGCAGGGGACTTTCAAACATTCAGTACTTC
CDR3aa: CASRGLSNIQYF
d_gene: NA
v_gene: TRBV2
j_gene: TRBJ2-4
len: 12
abundance: few

CDR3nt: TGTGCCAGCAGCCAAGTGCTGGGGGTCGAGCAGTACTTC
CDR3aa: CASSQVLGVEQYF
d_gene: NA
v_gene: TRBV3-1
j_gene: TRBJ2-7
len: 13
abundance: few

CDR3nt: TGTGCCAGCGGAACCGGGACCCAGGCGGAGACCCAGTACTTC
CDR3aa: CASGTGTQAETQYF
d_gene: NA
v_gene: TRBV2
j_gene: TRBJ2-5
len: 14
abundance: few

CDR3nt: TGTGCCAGCTCACCAGGACAGGGTTACGGCACTGAAGCTTTCTTT
CDR3aa: CASSPGQGYGTEAFF
d_gene: TRBD1
v_gene: TRBV18
j_gene: TRBJ1-1
len: 15
abundance: few

CDR3nt: TGCAGCGTTGAAGATACCCAGGGAGGAAAACTGTTTTTT
CDR3aa: CSVEDTQGGKLFF
d_gene: NA
v_gene: TRBV29-1
j_gene: TRBJ1-4
len: 13
abundance: NA

CDR3nt: TGCAGTGCTAGATCGGCGGGAGGGATTCATGAGCAGTTCTTC
CDR3aa: CSARSAGGIHEQFF
d_gene: TRBD2
v_gene: TRBV20-1
j_gene: TRBJ2-1
len: 14
abundance: few

CDR3nt: TGTGCCAGCACTATGGGACAGGGGGCGAGGGAGACCCAGTACTTC
CDR3aa: CASTMGQGARETQYF
d_gene: TRBD1
v_gene: TRBV28
j_gene: TRBJ2-5
len: 15
abundance: NA

CDR3nt: TGTGCCAGCAGTGAATATAGCAGGGGGCAGGATGGCTACACCTTC
CDR3aa: CASSEYSRGQDGYTF
d_gene: TRBD1
v_gene: TRBV25-1
j_gene: TRBJ1-2
len: 15
abundance: NA

CDR3nt: TGTGCCAGCAGTGCGGGCGGCGGGGCCTCTACGGAGCAGTTCTTC
CDR3aa: CASSAGGGASTEQFF
d_gene: NA
v_gene: TRBV7-3
j_gene: TRBJ2-1
len: 15
abundance: many

CDR3nt: TGTGCCACCAGCACAAGGACTAGCGCGCTCACAGATACGCAGTATTTT
CDR3aa: CATSTRTSALTDTQYF
d_gene: TRBD2
v_gene: TRBV15
j_gene: TRBJ2-3
len: 16
abundance: NA

CDR3nt: TGTGCCAGCAGTACACACGGACAGATGAACACCGGGGAGCTGTTTTTT
CDR3aa: CASSTHGQMNTGELFF
d_gene: NA
v_gene: TRBV27
j_gene: TRBJ2-2
len: 16
abundance: NA

CDR3nt: TGTGCCTGGACTACGGGGGCGAATTCACCCCTCCACTTT
CDR3aa: CAWTTGANSPLHF
d_gene: NA
v_gene: TRBV30
j_gene: TRBJ1-6
len: 13
abundance: few

CDR3nt: TGTGCCAGCAGTCGACCGGGGCACGGAGGGGACGAGCAGTACTTC
CDR3aa: CASSRPGHGGDEQYF
d_gene: NA
v_gene: TRBV12-3/TRBV12-4
j_gene: TRBJ2-7
len: 15
abundance: NA

CDR3nt: TGTGCCATCAGCGACAGGTCCCAAGAGACCCAGTACTTC
CDR3aa: CAISDRSQETQYF
d_gene: NA
v_gene: TRBV10-3
j_gene: TRBJ2-5
len: 13
abundance: NA

CDR3nt: TGTGCCAGCAGTTTACAGGGGGACGAGCAGTACTTC
CDR3aa: CASSLQGDEQYF
d_gene: TRBD1
v_gene: TRBV12-3/TRBV12-4
j_gene: TRBJ2-7
len: 12
abundance: few

CDR3nt: TGTGCCATCAGTTTAGGACGGGACACTGAAGCTTTCTTT
CDR3aa: CAISLGRDTEAFF
d_gene: NA
v_gene: TRBV10-3
j_gene: TRBJ1-1
len: 13
abundance: once

CDR3nt: TGTGCCAGCAGCTTAATCCAGGGGGCCGGGGAGCTGTTTTTT
CDR3aa: CASSLIQGAGELFF
d_gene: TRBD1
v_gene: TRBV7-3
j_gene: TRBJ2-2
len: 14
abundance: few

CDR3nt: TGTGCCAGCAGTAACTGGGGAGGGGATGGCTATGGCTACACCTTC
CDR3aa: CASSNWGGDGYGYTF
d_gene: NA
v_gene: TRBV6-6
j_gene: TRBJ1-2
len: 15
abundance: NA

CDR3nt: TGTGCCAGCAGCTCAGACCCGACGCGCTCTAACTATGGCTACACCTTC
CDR3aa: CASSSDPTRSNYGYTF
d_gene: NA
v_gene: TRBV7-2
j_gene: TRBJ1-2
len: 16
abundance: NA

CDR3nt: TGTGCCAGCACCCACCGACAGACTTACCAAGAGACCCAGTACTTC
CDR3aa: CASTHRQTYQETQYF
d_gene: NA
v_gene: TRBV28
j_gene: TRBJ2-5
len: 15
abundance: NA

CDR3nt: TGCAGCGCTCAATCTGGCTATTTAGCCAAAAACATTCAGTACTTC
CDR3aa: CSAQSGYLAKNIQYF
d_gene: NA
v_gene: TRBV29-1
j_gene: TRBJ2-4
len: 15
abundance: NA

CDR3nt: TGTGCCAGCAGTGCCCGCACAGGGGGCCCGATCGAGCAGTACTTC
CDR3aa: CASSARTGGPIEQYF
d_gene: TRBD1
v_gene: TRBV12-3/TRBV12-4
j_gene: TRBJ2-7
len: 15
abundance: NA